The 25 T cell receptor beta chains presented below share a single source sample, sequenced in a study of CD8+ T cells in alopecia areata. The authors extracted RNA and reverse transcribed it into cDNA as the sequencing template. Sequencing used immunoSEQ multiplex PCR; TCRdb keeps in-frame clones, though not all of them. Seen here are 200,000 or so clones, roughly 64% observed once, and the top ten hold 5.5% to 6%. Treatment given: oral pan-JAK inhibitor, 5-10 mg twice daily. Sample: CD4+ T cells sorted from blood, taken at week 24, from a patient treated with tofacitinib. The receptor set was obtained from a human donor with alopecia areata.

This chain joins TRBV7-8 and TRBJ1-4; tentatively, D is TRBD1 (5 bases). Trimming cost V 1 base and J 3 bases, with 15 bases left between them. The CDR3 covers 17 residues. CDR1 is SGHVS and CDR2 is FQNEAQ in the germline V gene. In DNA, the CDR3 is TGTGCCAGCAGCTTAGTTGCGGCAGGGCGAGCTAATGAAAAACTGTTTTTT. Translation: CASSLVAAGRANEKLFF.

V gene TRBV6-5 combines with J gene TRBJ2-1; 7 bases line up with TRBD2. The CDR3 has 15 amino acids. From germline, CDR1 is MNHEY and CDR2 SVGAGI. J gave up 6 bases and V 6 bases, and 11 bases lay outside the gene matches. The CDR3 sequence: CASSLSGNSRNEQFF. The CDR3 DNA sequence: TGTGCCAGCAGCCTCAGCGGGAATAGTCGCAATGAGCAGTTCTTC.

The rearrangement links TRBV5-6 to TRBJ2-1; D gene uncertain. CDR1 and CDR2 (germline): SGHDT, YYEEEE. With 2 bases removed from V and 2 bases from J, the gap between germline ends came to 8 bases. The length of the CDR3 is 14 residues. CDR3 protein: CASSFSGTYNEQFF. Written as DNA, the CDR3 is TGTGCCAGCAGCTTTAGTGGGACCTACAATGAGCAGTTCTTC.

The sample holds a few counts of this clone. The chain couples TRBV5-1 to TRBJ1-2; D call uncertain. Germline CDR1 and CDR2: SGHRS and YFSETQ. The CDR3 loop spans 14 amino acids. V dropped 0 bases and J dropped 2 bases, with 8 bases sitting between them. The CDR3 reads CASSLGIGNYGYTF. DNA for the CDR3: TGCGCCAGCAGCTTGGGGATTGGAAACTATGGCTACACCTTC.

The V call is TRBV29-1, the J call TRBJ2-5; D gene ambiguous. This CDR3 is 13 amino acids long. CDR1 is SQVTM and CDR2 is ANQGSEA in the germline V gene. With 6 bases removed from V and 2 bases from J, the gap between germline ends came to 13 bases. The chain's CDR3 is CSVVRHRQETQYF. CDR3 bases: TGCAGCGTCGTAAGACACCGACAAGAGACCCAGTACTTC.

The J gene is TRBJ2-5, the V gene TRBV5-4; the D is unclear. V lost 3 bases, J lost 5 bases, and 5 bases lay in between. Germline values: CDR1 SGHNT, CDR2 YYREEE (reference sequence). The CDR3 has 11 residues. Written as DNA, the CDR3 is TGTGCCAGCAGCTCCCGGGAGACCCAGTACTTC. Its translation: CASSSRETQYF.

This clone was seen a few times. The V gene is TRBV4-3, the J gene TRBJ2-1, with 7 bases that match TRBD1. With V trimmed by 0 bases and J by 3 bases, 2 bases remained unmatched. This CDR3 has 15 residues. Germline-derived CDR1 and CDR2 are LGHNA and YSLEER. In DNA, the CDR3 is TGCGCCAGCAGCCAAGATGCAGGGGGCTACAATGAGCAGTTCTTC. It codes for CASSQDAGGYNEQFF.

This sequence joins TRBV6-5 and TRBJ2-3; the D is unclear. Between the trimmed V and J ends, which lost 6 bases and 5 bases, there was a span of 6 bases. In germline, CDR1 is MNHEY, CDR2 SVGAGI. CDR3 length: 11 amino acids. The DNA for the CDR3 is TGTGCCAGCAGAAATGGAGATACGCAGTATTTT. Protein product: CASRNGDTQYF.

The table lists this clone with a few counts. The chain has TRBV19 and TRBJ2-3, with D perhaps matching TRBD2 (5 bases). V was cut by 7 bases and J by 2 bases, with 16 bases left in between. Per germline, CDR1 LNHDA and CDR2 SQIVND (reference sequence). The CDR3 loop spans 15 amino acids. CDR3 sequence (DNA): TGTGCCAGTAAGCGAGGGAACGGGCCCACAGATACGCAGTATTTT. Translated: CASKRGNGPTDTQYF.

There are a few counts of this clone. The rearrangement joins TRBV10-3 to TRBJ1-2; the match to TRBD1 covers 9 bases. Trimming took 4 bases from V and 3 from J; bases not matched to a gene: 3. This CDR3 has 14 amino acids. CDR1 and CDR2 (germline): ENHRY, SYGVKD. This CDR3 is CAISGTGEDYGYTF. CDR3 nucleotide sequence: TGTGCCATCAGTGGGACAGGGGAGGACTATGGCTACACCTTC.

This clone has more than one count but fewer than ten. This chain links TRBV9 with TRBJ2-1; D gene ambiguous. With 0 bases removed from V and 5 bases from J, the gap between germline ends came to 9 bases. The CDR3 spans 14 residues. Per germline, CDR1 SGDLS and CDR2 YYNGEE. In DNA, the CDR3 is TGTGCCAGCAGCGTAGGTCAATGGGACAATGAGCAGTTCTTC. It specifies CASSVGQWDNEQFF.

In DNA, the CDR3 is TGTGCCAGCAGTCCCGTGCGGGAGGGCTACGAGCAGTACTTC. Its protein is CASSPVREGYEQYF. V usage is TRBV28 and J usage is TRBJ2-7; 9 bases are shared with TRBD2. V was pared by 5 bases and J by 3 bases, with 5 bases of the junction left unmatched. Germline loops: CDR1 MDHEN, CDR2 SYDVKM. The CDR3 is 14 amino acids.

CDR3 loop: CASSLGVVEETQYF. Here the CDR3 DNA reads TGCGCCAGCAGCTTGGGTGTAGTGGAAGAGACCCAGTACTTC. The rearrangement uses TRBV5-1 and TRBJ2-5, with D hard to call. CDR3 length equals 14 residues. The V end lost 0 bases, the J end lost 3 bases, and 9 bases lay between the germline ends. The germline CDR1 and CDR2 sequences are SGHRS and YFSETQ.

This clone turned up a few times. The chain is built from TRBV5-1 and TRBJ2-3; 7 bases are shared with TRBD2. CDR1 is SGHRS, CDR2 YFSETQ, per germline. V was pared by 5 bases and J by 6 bases, with 9 bases of the junction left unmatched. The CDR3 sequence is 14 residues long. CDR3 in DNA: TGCGCCAGCAGTATGGGGACTATAACGGATACGCAGTATTTT. Amino acids: CASSMGTITDTQYF.

V usage is TRBV2 and J usage is TRBJ2-7; D is uncertain. Germline CDR1 and CDR2: SNHLY and FYNNEI. The CDR3 sequence is 14 residues long. V lost 5 bases and J 0 bases, leaving 11 bases between the germline ends. CDR3 sequence: CASSWARSSYEQYF. The CDR3 DNA sequence: TGTGCCAGCAGTTGGGCCCGTAGCTCCTACGAGCAGTACTTC.

The V gene is TRBV30, the J gene TRBJ1-4, with 7 bases matching TRBD1. Germline-derived CDR1 and CDR2 are GTSNPN and SVGIG (reference sequence). Trimming removed 2 bases from V and 15 bases from J; junction bases left unmatched: 6. The CDR3 totals 11 residues. CDR3 sequence: CAWSLRDSLFF. The DNA of the CDR3 is TGTGCCTGGAGTCTCCGGGACAGTTTGTTTTTT.

The chain joins TRBV4-2 to TRBJ1-4, with a tentative D call TRBD1 (6 bases). Looked up from germline, CDR1 is LGHNA and CDR2 is YNFKEQ. The CDR3 has 16 residues. The ends were cut back, 1 base at V and 8 bases at J, with 17 bases in the middle. The CDR3 nucleotides read TGTGCCAGCAGCCAAGGGACCGGGTCCAGGGGAGAAAAACTGTTTTTT. This encodes CASSQGTGSRGEKLFF.

The CDR3 protein is CASSLEKGYYEQYF. The CDR3 bases are TGCGCCAGCAGCTTGGAGAAGGGGTACTACGAGCAGTACTTC. The V gene is TRBV5-1, the J gene TRBJ2-7; D possibly corresponds to TRBD1 (5 bases). The ends were cut back, 0 bases at V and 3 bases at J, with 10 bases in the middle. The CDR3 runs to 14 residues. Germline V CDR1 and CDR2: SGHRS, YFSETQ.

The chain combines TRBV30 with TRBJ2-1; TRBD1 aligns across 8 bases. This CDR3 is 17 amino acids long. Trimming cost V 0 bases and J 0 bases; bases outside gene matches: 7. The germline V gene has CDR1 GTSNPN and CDR2 SVGIG (reference sequence). In DNA form, the CDR3 reads TGTGCCTGGAGTGTAGGACAGGGTTCACCCTCCTACAATGAGCAGTTCTTC. Translation gives CAWSVGQGSPSYNEQFF.

This chain links TRBV6-5 with TRBJ2-5, with D tentatively TRBD1 (5 bases). Germline V gene data show CDR1 as MNHEY and CDR2 as SVGAGI. The CDR3 is 14 amino acids. The V end was cut by 2 bases, the J end by 5 bases, with 12 bases between. CDR3 loop: CASSYADSTETQYF. Written as DNA, the CDR3 is TGTGCCAGCAGTTACGCCGACAGTACGGAGACCCAGTACTTC.

The V and J genes are TRBV9 and TRBJ2-3; no reliable D call. The CDR3 is made up of 13 amino acids. Germline loops: CDR1 SGDLS, CDR2 YYNGEE. The ends were cut back, 0 bases at V and 4 bases at J, with 6 bases in the middle. This CDR3 is CASSVEAADTQYF. The CDR3 coding sequence is TGTGCCAGCAGCGTAGAAGCCGCAGATACGCAGTATTTT.

The CDR3 sequence: CSARIVPPEEETQYF. The CDR3 DNA reads as TGCAGCGCCCGCATTGTGCCCCCCGAGGAAGAGACCCAGTACTTC. This sequence joins TRBV29-1 and TRBJ2-5, with D hard to call. Per the germline V gene, CDR1 is SQVTM and CDR2 is ANQGSEA. The CDR3 runs to 15 residues. The V and J ends lost 7 bases and 3 bases respectively, with 21 bases between them. Full variable domain (missing parts from reference TRBV29-1 and TRBJ2-5): SAVISQKPSRDICQRGTSLTIQCQVDSQVTMMFWYRQQPGQSLTLIATANQGSEATYESGFVIDKFPISRPNLTFSTLTVSNMSPEDSSIYLCSARIVPPEEETQYFGPGTRLLVL.

V usage is TRBV5-1 and J usage is TRBJ1-1; the match to TRBD1 covers 7 bases. The V gene end was trimmed by 2 bases and the J gene end by 1 base; junction bases not matched to a gene: 11. Germline CDR1 and CDR2: SGHRS and YFSETQ. There are 17 residues in the CDR3. The chain's CDR3 is CASSFGVRTGKNTEAFF. CDR3 DNA: TGCGCCAGCAGCTTCGGTGTCCGGACAGGAAAGAACACTGAAGCTTTCTTT.

The chain uses TRBV13 and TRBJ2-5; 15 bases are shared with TRBD2. The CDR3 extends over 17 amino acids. The trim removed 4 bases at V and 4 bases at J, leaving 7 bases unmatched. Germline-derived CDR1 and CDR2 are PRHDT and FYEKMQ (reference sequence). CDR3 in DNA: TGTGCCAGCAGCTCCGTCTTGGGACTAGCGGGAGGAGAGACCCAGTACTTC. It codes for CASSSVLGLAGGETQYF.

DNA for the CDR3: TGTGCCAGCAGGGCAGGGGGCTCGAACACCGGGGAGCTGTTTTTT. It is translated as CASRAGGSNTGELFF. The V and J genes are TRBV6-1 and TRBJ2-2, with 8 bases identical to TRBD1. V shed 6 bases, J shed 0 bases, and the junction held 3 bases outside the gene matches. CDR1 and CDR2 (germline): MNHNS, SASEGT. This CDR3 has 15 amino acids.